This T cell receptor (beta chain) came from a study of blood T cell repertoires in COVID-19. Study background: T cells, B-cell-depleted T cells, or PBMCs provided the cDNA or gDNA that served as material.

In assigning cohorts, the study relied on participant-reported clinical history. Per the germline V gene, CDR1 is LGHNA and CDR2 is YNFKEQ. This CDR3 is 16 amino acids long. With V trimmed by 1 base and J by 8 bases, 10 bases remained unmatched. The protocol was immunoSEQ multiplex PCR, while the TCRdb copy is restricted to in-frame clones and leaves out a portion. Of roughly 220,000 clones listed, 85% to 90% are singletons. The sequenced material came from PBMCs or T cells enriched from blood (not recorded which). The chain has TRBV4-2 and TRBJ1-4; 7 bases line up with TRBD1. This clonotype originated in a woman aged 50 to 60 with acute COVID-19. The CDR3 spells CASSQGFDRAGEKLFF. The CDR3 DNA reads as TGTGCCAGCAGCCAAGGTTTCGACAGGGCTGGAGAAAAACTGTTTTTT.